The next 25 T cell receptor beta chains were all read from a single sample in a study of CD4 T cells in relation to SARS-CoV-2 and coronaviruses. These receptors' antigens are unknown. Sequenced by immunoSEQ multiplex PCR; TCRdb stores in-frame clones only, minus some. The repertoire holds about 36,000 clones, with roughly four fifths as singletons. Material for sequencing was naive CD4+ T cells from PBMCs, cultured in vitro. Subset of the sample: naive CD4+ T cells isolated by negative enrichment. All receptors derive from an adult with COVID-19.

This clone was observed once. The chain links TRBV29-1 to TRBJ2-5, with no clear D. The length of the CDR3 is 15 residues. Germline V gene lookup returns CDR1 SQVTM and CDR2 ANQGSEA. Trimming left V 4 bases short and J 1 base short, with 16 bases between. CDR3 region: CSVGRGRNTQETQYF. The CDR3 coding sequence is TGCAGCGTTGGACGTGGACGGAATACCCAAGAGACCCAGTACTTC.

The chain uses TRBV27 and TRBJ2-3; the D is unclear. CDR3 size: 13 residues. V was cut by 4 bases and J by 4 bases, with 9 bases left in between. Germline V CDR1 and CDR2: MNHEY, SMNVEV (reference sequence). The CDR3 DNA is TGTGCCAGCAGTTCGTTGAGCGCAGATACGCAGTATTTT. Protein sequence: CASSSLSADTQYF.

V usage is TRBV28 and J usage is TRBJ2-1; 7 bases match TRBD1. The V gene's germline CDR1 is MDHEN and CDR2 SYDVKM. J was trimmed by 4 bases and V by 3 bases; bases with no gene match: 6. This CDR3 has 15 amino acids. In DNA form, the CDR3 reads TGTGCCAGCAGTTTCCCGGGACAGCTATACAATGAGCAGTTCTTC. It translates to CASSFPGQLYNEQFF.

This clone turned up a few times. CDR3 sequence reads: CASSVGQSNSPLHF. The CDR3 region has the DNA TGTGCCAGCAGTGTGGGTCAGAGTAATTCACCCCTCCACTTT. V and J are TRBV2 and TRBJ1-6, with D unresolved. In germline, CDR1 is SNHLY, CDR2 FYNNEI. V lost 4 bases to trimming and J lost 6 bases, with 10 bases between them. The CDR3 is made up of 14 amino acids.

V usage is TRBV30 and J usage is TRBJ2-7; the match to TRBD1 covers 10 bases. The CDR3 totals 13 residues. V was clipped by 8 bases and J by 1 base; unmatched bases: 5. From germline, CDR1 is GTSNPN and CDR2 SVGIG (reference sequence). CDR3 loop: CAGTGEGSYEQYF. The DNA of the CDR3 is TGTGCCGGGACAGGGGAAGGATCCTACGAGCAGTACTTC.

The chain has TRBV11-2 and TRBJ2-2; weak D call: TRBD1 (6 bases). The V end lost 1 base, the J end lost 0 bases, and 12 bases lay between the germline ends. The CDR3 extends over 17 amino acids. Germline CDR1 reads SGHAT; CDR2 reads FQNNGV. CDR3 loop: CASSLGYQGSNTGELFF. The CDR3 nucleotides are TGTGCCAGCAGCTTAGGTTACCAGGGGTCGAACACCGGGGAGCTGTTTTTT.

This chain joins TRBV3-1 (or the pseudogene TRBV3-2) and TRBJ2-3; D is tentatively TRBD1 or TRBD2 (5 bases each). Germline V gene sequence: CDR1 LGHDT, CDR2 YNNKEL (reference sequence). V was trimmed by 4 bases and J by 4 bases, leaving 12 bases between them. This CDR3 is 14 amino acids long. This CDR3 reads CASSPGPLADTQYF. In DNA, the CDR3 is TGTGCCAGCAGCCCGGGGCCCCTTGCAGATACGCAGTATTTT.

This clone was seen only once. This CDR3 reads CAWSPLTSGRPYGTDTQYF. In DNA, the CDR3 is TGTGCCTGGAGTCCCCTGACTAGCGGGAGACCCTATGGCACAGATACGCAGTATTTT. The rearrangement joins TRBV30 to TRBJ2-3, with 12 bases fitting TRBD2. Per the germline V gene, CDR1 is GTSNPN and CDR2 is SVGIG (reference sequence). The V gene end was trimmed by 2 bases and the J gene end by 1 base; junction bases not matched to a gene: 13. The length of the CDR3 is 19 residues.

The chain is built from TRBV13 and TRBJ1-6; D gene uncertain. V was cut by 0 bases and J by 6 bases, with 12 bases left in between. Germline V gene lookup returns CDR1 PRHDT and CDR2 FYEKMQ (reference sequence). The CDR3 is 16 amino acids. The CDR3 is CASSLGLRLLNSPLHF. CDR3 bases: TGTGCCAGCAGCTTAGGCCTAAGGCTGCTTAATTCACCCCTCCACTTT.

The CDR3 loop is CAWDSGRDRNSYEQYF. The CDR3 DNA follows: TGTGCCTGGGATAGCGGGAGGGATAGGAACTCCTACGAGCAGTACTTC. The rearrangement joins TRBV30 to TRBJ2-7; TRBD2 matches at 11 bases. V lost 5 bases and J lost 0; bases outside the gene matches: 9. From germline, CDR1 is GTSNPN and CDR2 SVGIG (reference sequence). CDR3 length: 16 residues.

The chain employs TRBV7-9 and TRBJ2-7, with 8 positions matching TRBD1. The germline CDR1 and CDR2 sequences are SEHNR and FQNEAQ (reference sequence). There are 16 residues in the CDR3. V shed 5 bases, J shed 2 bases, and the junction held 11 bases outside the gene matches. Written as DNA, the CDR3 is TGTGCCAGCAGCGAACGCCGGGACAGGCCCACCTACGAGCAGTACTTC. Amino acids: CASSERRDRPTYEQYF.

Here the CDR3 reads CASSQTSGLDTQYF. DNA of the CDR3: TGTGCCAGCAGCCAAACTAGCGGGCTAGATACGCAGTATTTT. This chain connects TRBV5-5 to TRBJ2-3, with 9 bases aligning to TRBD2. CDR1 SGHKS and CDR2 YYEKEE come from the germline V gene (reference sequence). The CDR3 loop spans 14 amino acids. With 4 bases clipped from V and 5 bases from J, the junction kept 5 bases outside the gene matches.

The chain uses TRBV4-2 and TRBJ2-7; unclear D gene. The length of the CDR3 is 13 residues. Between the trimmed V and J ends, which lost 1 base and 9 bases, there was a span of 13 bases. The germline CDR1 and CDR2 sequences are LGHNA and YNFKEQ. As DNA, the CDR3 is TGTGCCAGCAGCCAAGTTCCCCAGGCCGGGCAGTACTTC. This sequence encodes CASSQVPQAGQYF.

The chain employs TRBV27 and TRBJ2-5; unclear D gene. The CDR3 loop spans 14 amino acids. Trimming removed 3 bases from V and 2 bases from J, with 10 bases in between. The germline V gene encodes CDR1 MNHEY and CDR2 SMNVEV (reference sequence). CDR3 loop: CASSFSSVQETQYF. As DNA, the CDR3 is TGTGCCAGCAGTTTTTCTTCCGTACAAGAGACCCAGTACTTC.

This clone was found a few times. CDR3 bases: TGTGCCACCAGTGATGGGGCCACAGGGGCTCAGCCCCAGCATTTT. Encoded protein: CATSDGATGAQPQHF. The chain employs TRBV24-1 and TRBJ1-5; 7 positions match TRBD1. Germline CDR1 KGHDR, CDR2 SFDVKD. The trim removed 3 bases at V and 6 bases at J, leaving 7 bases unmatched. This CDR3 spans 15 amino acids.

The genes are TRBV5-4 and TRBJ2-4; tentative D call: TRBD1 (6 bases). Germline-derived CDR1 and CDR2 are SGHNT and YYREEE (reference sequence). CDR3 length: 18 residues. Trimming left V 0 bases short and J 0 bases short, with 16 bases between. The chain's CDR3 is CASSLVGTGTTAKNIQYF. The CDR3 DNA follows: TGTGCCAGCAGCTTGGTTGGGACCGGGACAACAGCCAAAAACATTCAGTACTTC. Filled out from reference TRBV5-4 and TRBJ2-4, the complete variable domain reads ETGVTQSPTHLIKTRGQQVTLRCSSQSGHNTVSWYQQALGQGPQFIFQYYREEENGRGNFPPRFSGLQFPNYSSELNVNALELDDSALYLCASSLVGTGTTAKNIQYFGAGTRLSVL.

The chain couples TRBV18 to TRBJ2-5; 8 bases line up with TRBD2. Per the germline V gene, CDR1 is KGHSH and CDR2 is LQKENI. V lost 4 bases to trimming and J lost 2 bases; unmatched junction nucleotides: 3. The CDR3 runs 14 residues. The CDR3 loop reads CASSLGTSQETQYF. CDR3 sequence (DNA): TGTGCCAGCTCACTTGGGACTAGTCAAGAGACCCAGTACTTC.

The J gene is TRBJ2-7, the V gene TRBV18; the match to TRBD2 covers 9 bases. The germline V gene has CDR1 KGHSH and CDR2 LQKENI. V shed 6 bases and J 1 base; nucleotides not matched to a gene: 7. The CDR3 sequence is 15 residues long. The CDR3 loop is CASSRSSGMSYEQYF. Here the CDR3 DNA reads TGTGCCAGCTCCCGGTCTAGCGGGATGTCCTACGAGCAGTACTTC. The full variable domain, its missing parts supplied by reference TRBV18 and TRBJ2-7, is NAGVMQNPRHLVRRRGQEARLRCSPMKGHSHVYWYRQLPEEGLKFMVYLQKENIIDESGMPKERFSAEFPKEGPSILRIQQVVRGDSAAYFCASSRSSGMSYEQYFGPGTRLTVT.

This clone showed up just once. The CDR3 protein is CASSLQSGRGDTQYF. DNA of the CDR3: TGTGCCAGCAGCTTGCAGAGCGGGAGAGGAGATACGCAGTATTTT. The chain recombines TRBV5-5 with TRBJ2-3; 8 bases are shared with TRBD2. Germline-derived CDR1 and CDR2 are SGHKS and YYEKEE (reference sequence). The CDR3 has 15 residues. Germline trimming cut 1 base from V and 5 bases from J; bases unmatched to any gene: 6.

The CDR3 nucleotides are TGTGCCAGCTCACTCGGGCTTCCCAGGGCAACTAATGAAAAACTGTTTTTT. Its translation: CASSLGLPRATNEKLFF. The chain joins TRBV18 to TRBJ1-4, with D perhaps matching TRBD1 (5 bases). Trimming left V 4 bases short and J 0 bases short, with 15 bases between. Germline V gives CDR1 KGHSH, CDR2 LQKENI. The CDR3 has 17 amino acids.

CDR3 bases: TGTGCCAGCAGCTTAGAACTGTGGGGGGCGGCGGACGAGCAGTACTTC. Its protein is CASSLELWGAADEQYF. The chain couples TRBV7-9 to TRBJ2-7; D is tentatively TRBD1 or TRBD2 (6 bases each). CDR3 length equals 16 residues. Trimming took 1 base from V and 5 from J, leaving 18 bases between them. Germline V lookup: CDR1 SEHNR, CDR2 FQNEAQ (reference sequence). Looking up the rest from reference TRBV7-9 and TRBJ2-7 gives the full variable domain: DTGVSQNPRHKITKRGQNVTFRCDPISEHNRLYWYRQTLGQGPEFLTYFQNEAQLEKSRLLSDRFSAERPKGSFSTLEIQRTEQGDSAMYLCASSLELWGAADEQYFGPGTRLTVT.

The chain joins TRBV6-5 to TRBJ2-3; D perhaps matches TRBD1 (5 bases). This CDR3 spans 12 amino acids. The germline gives CDR1 MNHEY, CDR2 SVGAGI. V was pared by 5 bases and J by 5 bases, with 8 bases between. The CDR3 DNA reads TGTGCCAGCAGTCGACAGATAGATACGCAGTATTTT. Protein: CASSRQIDTQYF.

This chain joins TRBV29-1 and TRBJ1-2; D uncertain. This CDR3 has 10 amino acids. Between the trimmed V and J ends, which lost 6 bases and 3 bases, there was a span of 5 bases. Germline V CDR1 and CDR2: SQVTM, ANQGSEA. The CDR3 is CSVFDYGYTF. The DNA for the CDR3 is TGCAGCGTGTTTGACTATGGCTACACCTTC.

The gene calls are TRBV30 and TRBJ2-1; D is undetermined. The ends were cut back, 5 bases at V and 4 bases at J, with 12 bases in the middle. The length of the CDR3 is 13 residues. CDR1 is GTSNPN, CDR2 SVGIG, per germline (reference sequence). The CDR3 region is CAWRNLRYNEQFF. The CDR3, as DNA: TGTGCCTGGCGCAACCTGAGATACAATGAGCAGTTCTTC.

CDR3 residues: CASNTKRARAGFSQTQYF. Written as DNA, the CDR3 is TGTGCCAGCAACACAAAACGTGCCCGAGCGGGTTTCAGTCAGACCCAGTACTTC. This chain links TRBV28 with TRBJ2-5; D might be TRBD2 (6 bases). Germline V CDR1 and CDR2: MDHEN, SYDVKM. This CDR3 is built from 18 residues. V shed 7 bases and J shed 6 bases, with 30 bases lying between them.